This TCR beta chain stems from a study of identical twins' blood T cells. On this clonotype: Its target is not known.

Germline V gene data show CDR1 as LGHDT and CDR2 as YNNKEL (reference sequence). V dropped 6 bases and J dropped 3; count of bases not matched to a gene: 13. The CDR3 covers 17 residues. A previously described protocol, modified, built RNA-based TCR cDNA libraries. Each TCR cDNA library carried sample-specific barcodes on both ends. One entry per CDR3 protein, called by TCRdb with MiXCR from the 5' RACE reads. The sample carries about 370,000 distinct CDR3 sequences, about 28% recorded once. Overall study findings and caveats: Top TCRbeta clonotypes were shared more with twin than unrelated donors.

The TCR originated in a woman aged 18-55 years in good health. The chain links TRBV3-1 to TRBJ2-5; 10 positions agree with TRBD2. The sequenced sample was PBMCs. CDR3 sequence reads: CASSQEPGLARKETQYF. The CDR3 DNA is TGTGCCAGCAGTCAGGAGCCGGGACTAGCGAGAAAAGAGACCCAGTACTTC.